Shown below are 2 T cell receptor beta chains from a single sample sequenced in a study of blood T cell repertoires in COVID-19. The assay was immunoSEQ multiplex PCR, and TCRdb's table has in-frame clones only and misses some. The sample has over 7,000 clones; about 90% are singletons. Sequencing was carried out using peripheral blood. The origin of the receptors is a human donor in a cohort sampled during active COVID-19.

The table lists this clone with a count of one. The chain links TRBV9 to TRBJ2-5, with 10 positions matching TRBD2. Germline trimming cut 3 bases from V and 1 base from J; bases unmatched to any gene: 9. CDR3 length: 17 amino acids. Germline CDR1 and CDR2: SGDLS and YYNGEE. The CDR3 nucleotides read TGTGCCAGCAGCGCACGACGACTAGCGGGTATCCAAGAGACCCAGTACTTC. Protein: CASSARRLAGIQETQYF.

The chain links TRBV28 to TRBJ2-4; D is possibly TRBD2 (6 bases). CDR1 is MDHEN and CDR2 is SYDVKM in the germline V gene. CDR3 length: 17 residues. V lost 2 bases and J lost 1, with 15 bases in between. The CDR3 coding sequence is TGTGCCAGCAGTTTACCCTCGGAGGGCCCTGCCAAAAACATTCAGTACTTC. Protein: CASSLPSEGPAKNIQYF.